The clone carrying this TCR beta chain was observed a handful of times. Antigen specificity is unknown. The sample is drawn from a study of response to subunit inactivated influenza vaccine. General study results and limits: Few additional T cells are recruited per seasonal influenza vaccination, authors suggested.

TCRdb re-called the RT-PCR reads through MiXCR, storing one row per CDR3 protein. This sample has roughly 700,000 distinct CDR3 sequences, with about 15% found just once. Germline CDR1 reads SQVTM; CDR2 reads ANQGSEA. V was shortened by 8 bases and J by 2 bases, with 11 bases between the two germline ends. There are 12 residues in the CDR3. The material sequenced was PBMCs from blood, taken 14 to 15 days before vaccination. The source is a man aged 45-60 years who received an inactivated influenza vaccine. The rearrangement uses TRBV29-1 and TRBJ2-3, with D perhaps matching TRBD1 (6 bases). The CDR3 here is CSWTVNTDTQYF. The CDR3 DNA reads TGCAGCTGGACAGTAAACACAGATACGCAGTATTTT.